This T cell receptor (beta chain) appears in the sequencing data of a study of CD8+CD57+ T cells in acquired aplastic anemia. Study outcomes and limitations: Found in both controls and patients were twenty-nine CD8+ CDR3 sequences. With respect to CD8+ Simpson's diversity, patients and controls did not differ significantly.

TCR beta VDJ combinations and CDR3 sequences were profiled from genomic DNA. Each CDR3 protein is one row after TCRdb ran MiXCR on the reads. This sample has approximately 190,000 distinct CDR3 sequences, with just under 50% found just once. The CDR3 is 13 amino acids. Trimming removed 8 bases from V and 5 bases from J, with 15 bases in between. Germline V CDR1 and CDR2: SNHLY, FYNNEI. Remarks on this clonotype: Its antigen is unidentified.

All patients picked for sequencing had shown, by flow cytometry, an expansion of CD8+CD57+ cells. Each of the patients presented with severe acquired aplastic anemia. The rearrangement uses TRBV2 and TRBJ1-1; a possible D gene is TRBD1 (6 bases). What was sequenced was sorted CD4+, CD8+, or CD8+CD57+ T cells (not recorded which) from PBMCs. This receptor was identified in a human donor with aplastic anemia. This CDR3 reads CASPRGARTEAFF. In DNA form, the CDR3 reads TGTGCCAGCCCCCGGGGGGCACGGACTGAAGCTTTCTTT.